This T cell receptor (beta chain) originates from a study of T cells in Graves' hyperthyroidism and ophthalmopathy. This clonotype was detected many times. RNA transcripts provided the source from which TCR beta CDR3 regions were amplified. HTBI primers were used for first-round RT-PCR of the TCR CDR3. TCRdb re-called the multiplex PCR reads with MiXCR, one entry per CDR3 protein. The sample holds around 300,000 distinct CDR3 sequences, roughly a fifth seen once. The V gene end was trimmed by 2 bases and the J gene end by 5 bases; junction bases not matched to a gene: 9. CDR3 length equals 16 residues.

V usage is TRBV12-3 or TRBV12-4 and J usage is TRBJ1-5; the match to TRBD1 covers 7 bases. Sequencing input: blood. The sequence was collected from a man aged 45-65 years with Graves' ophthalmopathy. The CDR3 spells CASSLSGGRLHQPQHF. CDR3 nucleotide sequence: TGTGCCAGCAGTTTATCAGGGGGGCGACTCCATCAGCCCCAGCATTTT.